Here is one T cell receptor (beta chain) with its context. Its target is unknown. This sample also contains other DNA sequences that code for the same CDR3. The sample is drawn from a study of cytomegalovirus exposure and HLA in healthy donors. Among the donors, all were healthy bone marrow donors. Donors showed nominal health when sampled, although they likely had unrecorded immune exposures. Vbeta (60) and Jbeta (13) primers were used in the PCR. Using immunoSEQ multiplex PCR, the repertoire was profiled, and TCRdb retains in-frame clones only, with some absent. The sample holds about 200,000 clones; 86% are singletons and the top ten take around 0.31%. Per the germline V gene, CDR1 is SGHDT and CDR2 is YYEEEE. The V segment lost 0 bases and the J segment 0 bases; nucleotides outside the gene matches: 2. This CDR3 has 16 residues. Findings and caveats of the study: There were some V segments, including TRBV6-2 and TRBV6-3, excluded as indistinguishable. Association of under 20,000 TCR beta sequences with HLA alleles was found at 0.05 false discovery rate in a later analysis.

The gene calls are TRBV5-6 and TRBJ2-7; 11 bases agree with TRBD1. The specimen was PBMCs. The source of this sequence is a woman between 25 and 40 years old in good health and CMV-seronegative. CDR3 residues: CASSLDGTGGSYEQYF. CDR3 nucleotide sequence: TGTGCCAGCAGCTTGGATGGGACAGGGGGCTCCTACGAGCAGTACTTC. Full variable domain (outside the CDR3, taken from reference TRBV5-6 and TRBJ2-7): DAGVTQSPTHLIKTRGQQVTLRCSPKSGHDTVSWYQQALGQGPQFIFQYYEEEERQRGNFPDRFSGHQFPNYSSELNVNALLLGDSALYLCASSLDGTGGSYEQYFGPGTRLTVT.